A single sample gave rise to the 21 T cell receptor beta chains below, sequenced in a study of radiation and T cells in renal cell carcinoma. Treatment indicated: 15 Gy SBRT to primary tumor, nephrectomy 4 weeks later. Clones were read by immunoSEQ multiplex PCR, and TCRdb kept only the in-frame ones, dropping some. The table records nearly 20,000 clones, approximately 60% of them present only once. The sample here was tumor tissue, taken from a patient whose treatment included radiotherapy and nephrectomy. The receptors shown here come from a woman aged 70-85 years with renal cell carcinoma.

This chain connects TRBV7-6 to TRBJ2-2; 7 bases are shared with TRBD2. The V gene end was trimmed by 3 bases and the J gene end by 5 bases; junction bases not matched to a gene: 0. This CDR3 comprises 13 residues. Germline loops: CDR1 SGHVS, CDR2 FNYEAQ. CDR3 DNA: TGTGCCAGCAGCTTCGGGGGGACCGGGGAGCTGTTTTTT. It is translated as CASSFGGTGELFF.

This chain connects TRBV7-2 to TRBJ1-2; D is possibly TRBD1 (5 bases). The V and J ends lost 6 bases and 0 bases respectively, with 14 bases between them. Looked up from germline, CDR1 is SGHTA and CDR2 is FQGNSA. CDR3 length equals 15 residues. The CDR3 bases are TGTGCCAGCAGGGTTAGCGGGGCAGCTAACTATGGCTACACCTTC. Protein: CASRVSGAANYGYTF.

This chain links TRBV7-6 with TRBJ2-7; D remains unclear. Per germline, CDR1 SGHVS and CDR2 FNYEAQ. Trimming pared 4 bases from V and 5 bases from J, leaving 6 bases between. The CDR3 has 11 amino acids. The CDR3 sequence is CASSSLNEQYF. CDR3 sequence (DNA): TGTGCCAGCAGCTCCCTAAACGAGCAGTACTTC.

This rearrangement joins TRBV6-1 to TRBJ1-1; no clear D. The CDR3 sequence is 12 residues long. The V gene's germline CDR1 is MNHNS and CDR2 SASEGT. Deletions cut 1 base from V and 10 bases from J, with 10 bases between. The CDR3 coding sequence is TGTGCCAGCAGTGAAGGGGGAGCAGGAGCTTTCTTT. Amino acid sequence: CASSEGGAGAFF.

The chain links TRBV7-9 to TRBJ1-4; no clear D. Germline values: CDR1 SEHNR, CDR2 FQNEAQ (reference sequence). The V and J ends lost 1 base and 0 bases respectively, with 9 bases between them. This CDR3 has 16 amino acids. As DNA, the CDR3 is TGTGCCAGCAGCTTAGTGAGCGGGTCAACTAATGAAAAACTGTTTTTT. Translating gives CASSLVSGSTNEKLFF.

A few counts support this clone. CDR3 loop: CASSLTGHQPQHF. The CDR3 DNA reads TGCGCCAGCAGCTTGACGGGGCACCAGCCCCAGCATTTT. The chain employs TRBV5-1 and TRBJ1-5, with a possible D match to TRBD1 (5 bases). Trimming removed 1 base from V and 7 bases from J, with 9 bases in between. Germline-derived CDR1 and CDR2 are SGHRS and YFSETQ. The CDR3 is 13 residues long.

The chain carries TRBV6-5 and TRBJ1-3; D may be TRBD1 (6 bases). CDR3 length: 15 residues. The germline V and J ends were trimmed by 0 bases and 2 bases, with 8 bases remaining between them. The V gene's germline CDR1 is MNHEY and CDR2 SVGAGI. DNA of the CDR3: TGTGCCAGCAGTTACTCTGGGGGGCCTGGAAACACCATATATTTT. Its protein is CASSYSGGPGNTIYF.

The chain uses TRBV6-6 and TRBJ1-2; a possible D gene is TRBD1 (5 bases). The CDR3 has 14 amino acids. The V gene's germline CDR1 is MNHNY and CDR2 SVGAGI (reference sequence). Trimming took 6 bases from V and 8 from J, leaving 19 bases between them. CDR3 nucleotides: TGTGCCAGCAGCCCACTCGGGACGCGGCAGGGCTACACCTTC. Encoded protein: CASSPLGTRQGYTF.

V is TRBV6-1 and J is TRBJ2-1; 9 bases are a match to TRBD1. In germline, CDR1 is MNHNS, CDR2 SASEGT. This CDR3 has 16 amino acids. V lost 0 bases and J lost 5; bases outside the gene matches: 5. The CDR3 sequence: CASSEARTGVDNEQFF. The CDR3 DNA is TGTGCCAGCAGTGAAGCACGGACAGGGGTGGACAATGAGCAGTTCTTC.

This chain joins TRBV7-2 and TRBJ2-1, with TRBD2 identical over 7 bases. V shed 0 bases, J shed 6 bases, and the junction held 8 bases outside the gene matches. Germline V gene sequence: CDR1 SGHTA, CDR2 FQGNSA. This CDR3 comprises 16 residues. The CDR3, as DNA: TGTGCCAGCAGCTTAGCGGGAGGGACCCTCCGCAATGAGCAGTTCTTC. Its translation is CASSLAGGTLRNEQFF.

This clone is classed as medium-sized. CDR3 region: CASSPDGNTIYF. The DNA of the CDR3 is TGTGCCAGCAGCCCGGACGGAAACACCATATATTTT. This chain uses TRBV7-9 with TRBJ1-3; D gene uncertain. Between the trimmed V and J ends, which lost 5 bases and 4 bases, there was a span of 6 bases. Germline CDR1 and CDR2: SEHNR and FQNEAQ (reference sequence). The CDR3 extends over 12 amino acids.

This clone is labeled as medium-sized (0.01 to 0.1%). The chain employs TRBV4-2 and TRBJ1-4; tentative D call: TRBD1 (5 bases). V was shortened by 1 base and J by 0 bases, with 18 bases between the two germline ends. This CDR3 has 19 residues. The V gene's germline CDR1 is LGHNA and CDR2 YNFKEQ. DNA for the CDR3: TGTGCCAGCAGCCAAGTAAAGTTGCAGGGCCTGACAACTAATGAAAAACTGTTTTTT. This gives the protein CASSQVKLQGLTTNEKLFF.

This clone has more than one count but fewer than ten. The J gene is TRBJ2-7, the V gene TRBV18; D is ambiguous. CDR1 and CDR2 from the germline V gene are KGHSH and LQKENI. V dropped 6 bases and J dropped 3 bases, with 12 bases sitting between them. The CDR3 extends over 13 amino acids. Here the CDR3 DNA reads TGTGCCAGCTCGCTTTCGACTGTCTACGAGCAGTACTTC. This codes for CASSLSTVYEQYF.

The chain employs TRBV2 and TRBJ2-2, with 10 bases lining up with TRBD1. This CDR3 is built from 17 residues. The V gene's germline CDR1 is SNHLY and CDR2 FYNNEI. The ends lost 6 bases at V and 5 bases at J; junction bases unmatched: 12. CDR3 coding DNA: TGTGCCAGCAGCAAGACTCAGACAGGGGGCGGGACCGGGGAGCTGTTTTTT. This gives the protein CASSKTQTGGGTGELFF. The full variable domain, rest sourced from reference TRBV2 and TRBJ2-2, is EPEVTQTPSHQVTQMGQEVILRCVPISNHLYFYWYRQILGQKVEFLVSFYNNEISEKSEIFDDQFSVERPDGSNFTLKIRSTKLEDSAMYFCASSKTQTGGGTGELFFGEGSRLTVL.

This chain uses TRBV9 with TRBJ2-3; 9 nucleotides line up with TRBD2. The J segment lost 6 bases and the V segment lost 0 bases, leaving 5 bases of the junction unmatched. There are 15 residues in the CDR3. In germline, CDR1 is SGDLS, CDR2 YYNGEE. CDR3 coding DNA: TGTGCCAGCAGCGTAGCTGGCGGGGGGGCGGATACGCAGTATTTT. Its protein product is CASSVAGGGADTQYF.

J is TRBJ2-3 and V is TRBV2; 9 bases are shared with TRBD2. CDR1 SNHLY and CDR2 FYNNEI come from the germline V gene. The CDR3 covers 15 residues. With 5 bases clipped from V and 2 bases from J, the junction kept 5 bases outside the gene matches. In DNA form, the CDR3 reads TGTGCCAGCAGTATTAGCGGGGGAATCACAGATACGCAGTATTTT. Protein product: CASSISGGITDTQYF. Full variable domain (outside the CDR3, taken from reference TRBV2 and TRBJ2-3): EPEVTQTPSHQVTQMGQEVILRCVPISNHLYFYWYRQILGQKVEFLVSFYNNEISEKSEIFDDQFSVERPDGSNFTLKIRSTKLEDSAMYFCASSISGGITDTQYFGPGTRLTVL.

This chain connects TRBV28 to TRBJ1-5, with D hard to call. V lost 6 bases and J lost 5, with 17 bases in between. The CDR3 has 15 amino acids. In germline, CDR1 is MDHEN, CDR2 SYDVKM. CDR3 nucleotide sequence: TGTGCCAGCAGCCCCATCGCGCAGCCTCATCAGCCCCAGCATTTT. Encoded protein: CASSPIAQPHQPQHF.

The chain links TRBV9 to TRBJ2-3; D remains ambiguous. Germline V gene lookup returns CDR1 SGDLS and CDR2 YYNGEE. This CDR3 comprises 12 residues. The V end was cut by 6 bases, the J end by 3 bases, with 8 bases between. CDR3 in amino acids: CASNVDTDTQYF. CDR3 nucleotides: TGTGCCAGCAACGTTGATACAGATACGCAGTATTTT.

This chain joins TRBV11-3 and TRBJ2-7; a possible D gene is TRBD2 (7 bases). Germline CDR1 SGHNT, CDR2 YENEEA. The V end lost 5 bases, the J end lost 3 bases, and 17 bases lay between the germline ends. The CDR3 spans 15 residues. CDR3 sequence (DNA): TGTGCCAGCAGCCGTGGGCGGGGGCGCCACTACGAGCAGTACTTC. Translated, it gives CASSRGRGRHYEQYF. Full variable domain (rest looked up from reference TRBV11-3 and TRBJ2-7): EAGVVQSPRYKIIEKKQPVAFWCNPISGHNTLYWYLQNLGQGPELLIRYENEEAVDDSQLPKDRFSAERLKGVDSTLKIQPAELGDSAVYLCASSRGRGRHYEQYFGPGTRLTVT.

The V call is TRBV27, the J call TRBJ2-7; 10 nucleotides match TRBD2. This CDR3 spans 15 amino acids. Germline V gene lookup returns CDR1 MNHEY and CDR2 SMNVEV (reference sequence). The trim removed 3 bases at V and 3 bases at J, leaving 5 bases unmatched. Here the CDR3 reads CASSLVAGGLYEQYF. The DNA for the CDR3 is TGTGCCAGCAGTTTGGTAGCGGGGGGCCTCTACGAGCAGTACTTC.

The rearrangement joins TRBV6-5 to TRBJ1-4; tentatively, D is TRBD1 (6 bases). Trimming shortened V by 2 bases and J by 4 bases, and 11 bases separated the two germline ends. This CDR3 contains 15 residues. Germline-derived CDR1 and CDR2 are MNHEY and SVGAGI. The CDR3 sequence is CASSYGGSDNEKLFF. CDR3 coding DNA: TGTGCCAGCAGTTACGGGGGCAGTGATAATGAAAAACTGTTTTTT.